This TCR beta chain was recovered during a study of blood T cell repertoires in COVID-19. Study-level background: Researchers got acute and convalescent COVID-19 samples from the United States, Italy and Spain.

Study processing details: From reference gene primer amplification, estimates of nucleated cell counts were derived. Using immunoSEQ multiplex PCR, the repertoire was profiled, and TCRdb retains in-frame clones only, with some absent. V and J calls and clone size follow that table, whereas D and trimming were derived from the DNA. The profile shows about 110,000 clones, 65% to 75% of them singletons. Germline V gene data show CDR1 as MNHEY and CDR2 as SMNVEV (reference sequence). The CDR3 has 18 residues. J gave up 1 base and V 5 bases, and 8 bases lay outside the gene matches. The chain links TRBV27 to TRBJ2-1, with 13 bases that match TRBD2. The clonotype originates from a man of 80 years or more with acute or convalescent COVID-19. The sample consisted of peripheral blood. CDR3 protein: CASSDGLAGVVSYNEQFF. CDR3 DNA sequence: TGTGCCAGCAGTGATGGACTAGCGGGAGTAGTTTCCTACAATGAGCAGTTCTTC.